This T cell receptor (beta chain) was profiled in a study of T cell responses to AZD1222 COVID-19 vaccine. Study outcomes and limitations: Females outnumbered males among donors, who were mostly white British; clonal diversity was possibly underestimated.

For this clone: No antigen is known for it.

Sequencing was performed with immunoSEQ multiplex PCR; in TCRdb, only in-frame clones are kept and a portion is missing. The table records 150,000 to 200,000 clones, roughly 90% of them present only once. V was pared by 3 bases and J by 1 base, with 16 bases between. CDR1 and CDR2 from the germline V gene are GTSNPN and SVGIG (reference sequence). There are 16 residues in the CDR3. The receptor was derived from an adult who received the AZD1222 COVID-19 vaccine. This chain connects TRBV30 to TRBJ2-1; D perhaps matches TRBD2 (5 bases). Sequencing was performed on peripheral blood, taken 28 days after the second AZD1222 dose. The CDR3 DNA is TGTGCCTGGAGCGCCGGACTGCGAAATTCCTACAATGAGCAGTTCTTC. This codes for CAWSAGLRNSYNEQFF.